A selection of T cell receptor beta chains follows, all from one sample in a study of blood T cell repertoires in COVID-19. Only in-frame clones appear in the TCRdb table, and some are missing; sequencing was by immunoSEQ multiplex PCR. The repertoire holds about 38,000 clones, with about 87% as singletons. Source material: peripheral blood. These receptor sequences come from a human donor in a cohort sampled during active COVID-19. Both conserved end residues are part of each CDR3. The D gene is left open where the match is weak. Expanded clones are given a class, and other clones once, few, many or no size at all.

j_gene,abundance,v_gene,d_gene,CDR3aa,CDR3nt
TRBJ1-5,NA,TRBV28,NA,CASSSGEQPQHF,TGTGCCAGCAGTTCGGGGGAGCAGCCCCAGCATTTT
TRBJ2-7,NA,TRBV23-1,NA,CASSQSTGSPYEQYF,TGCGCCAGCAGTCAATCAACCGGGTCCCCCTACGAGCAGTACTTC
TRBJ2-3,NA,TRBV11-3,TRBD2,CASSLGTSGRGDTQYF,TGTGCCAGCAGCTTAGGAACTAGCGGGAGAGGTGATACGCAGTATTTT
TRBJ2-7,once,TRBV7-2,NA,CASSTYYEQYF,TGTGCCAGCAGTACATACTACGAGCAGTACTTC
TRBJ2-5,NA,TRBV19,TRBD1,CASSQGATETQYF,TGTGCCAGTAGCCAGGGGGCAACAGAGACCCAGTACTTC
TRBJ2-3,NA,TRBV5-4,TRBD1,CAGSLEFRTGDTDTQYF,TGTGCCGGCAGCTTGGAATTTCGGACAGGGGACACAGATACGCAGTATTTT
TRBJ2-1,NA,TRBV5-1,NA,CASSPDSYNEQFF,TGCGCCAGCAGTCCCGACAGTTACAATGAGCAGTTCTTC
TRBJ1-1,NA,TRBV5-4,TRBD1,CATRQGARTEAFF,TGTGCCACTCGACAGGGGGCACGGACTGAAGCTTTCTTT
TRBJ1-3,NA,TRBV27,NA,CASSSTPHAGNTIYF,TGTGCCAGCAGTTCCACTCCCCACGCTGGAAACACCATATATTTT
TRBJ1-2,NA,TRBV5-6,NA,CASSLRGGGYTF,TGTGCCAGCAGCTTGCGGGGTGGTGGCTACACCTTC
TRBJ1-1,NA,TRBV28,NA,CASSFELKTEAFF,TGTGCCAGCAGTTTTGAGCTGAAGACTGAAGCTTTCTTT
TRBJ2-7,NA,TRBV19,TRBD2,CASSSSSGSLKFYEQYF,TGTGCCAGTAGTTCCTCTAGCGGGAGCCTAAAATTCTACGAGCAGTACTTC
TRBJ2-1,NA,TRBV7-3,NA,CASSSRVQGSLNEQFF,TGTGCCAGCAGCTCCCGGGTACAGGGAAGTTTGAATGAGCAGTTCTTC
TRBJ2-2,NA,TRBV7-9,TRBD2,CASSLATSGNTGELFF,TGTGCCAGCAGCTTAGCGACTAGCGGTAACACCGGGGAGCTGTTTTTT
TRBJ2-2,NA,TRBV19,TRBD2,CASSIGRGRGDTGELFF,TGTGCCAGTAGTATAGGACGAGGGCGGGGGGACACCGGGGAGCTGTTTTTT
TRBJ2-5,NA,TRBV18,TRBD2,CASSLGLAGVDETQYF,TGTGCCAGCTCGCTAGGACTAGCGGGAGTTGATGAGACCCAGTACTTC
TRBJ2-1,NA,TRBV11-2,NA,CASSLGPSAGVTYNEQFF,TGTGCCAGCAGCTTAGGGCCTTCTGCGGGTGTGACCTACAATGAGCAGTTCTTC
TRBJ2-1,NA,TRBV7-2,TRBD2,CASSSKGLAVGREQFF,TGTGCCAGCAGCTCTAAGGGTCTAGCGGTAGGGAGGGAGCAGTTCTTC
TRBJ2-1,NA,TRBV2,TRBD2,CASSTGLAGANEQFF,TGTGCCAGCAGTACAGGACTAGCGGGAGCCAATGAGCAGTTCTTC
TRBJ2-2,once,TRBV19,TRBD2,CASSPVGLAGGSNTGELFF,TGTGCCAGTAGTCCCGTGGGACTAGCGGGGGGATCGAACACCGGGGAGCTGTTTTTT
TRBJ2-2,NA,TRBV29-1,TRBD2,CSVEGKAGGPENTGELFF,TGCAGCGTTGAAGGGAAAGCGGGAGGGCCAGAGAACACCGGGGAGCTGTTTTTT
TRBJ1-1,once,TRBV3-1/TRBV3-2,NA,CASSQGPAPGSEAFF,TGTGCCAGCAGCCAAGGCCCGGCCCCAGGCTCTGAAGCTTTCTTT
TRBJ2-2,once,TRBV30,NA,CAWSVVGGRDVGELFF,TGTGCCTGGAGTGTAGTTGGAGGGAGAGATGTCGGGGAGCTGTTTTTT
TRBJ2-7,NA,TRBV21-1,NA,CASSYRCPHSYEQYF,NA
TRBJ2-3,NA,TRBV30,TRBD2,CAWSTTSGGDISTDTQYF,TGTGCCTGGAGTACAACTAGCGGGGGGGACATTAGCACAGATACGCAGTATTTT
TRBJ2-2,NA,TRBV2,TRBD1,CASRRGPTGELFF,TGTGCCAGCCGAAGGGGGCCCACCGGGGAGCTGTTTTTT
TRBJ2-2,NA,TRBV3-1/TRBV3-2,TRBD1,CASSFLQGLATGELFF,TGTGCCAGCAGCTTCCTACAGGGGCTGGCCACCGGGGAGCTGTTTTTT
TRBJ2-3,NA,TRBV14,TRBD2,CASSQEGLVLDTQYF,TGTGCCAGCAGCCAAGAGGGACTAGTGCTAGATACGCAGTATTTT
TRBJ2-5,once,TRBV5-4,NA,CASSLRGRETQYF,TGTGCCAGCAGCTTGAGGGGCAGGGAGACCCAGTACTTC
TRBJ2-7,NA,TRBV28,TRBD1,CASSPIFLGDRDHEQYF,TGTGCCAGCAGTCCGATATTTTTGGGAGACAGGGACCACGAGCAGTACTTC
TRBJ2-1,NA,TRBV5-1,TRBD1,CASSSDRVGNEQFF,TGCGCCAGCAGCTCGGACAGGGTAGGCAATGAGCAGTTCTTC
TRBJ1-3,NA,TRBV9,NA,CASSVSQSSGNTIYF,TGTGCCAGCAGCGTGTCACAGAGCTCTGGAAACACCATATATTTT
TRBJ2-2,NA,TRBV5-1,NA,CASSLVPVIGELFF,TGCGCCAGCAGCTTGGTCCCGGTAATCGGGGAGCTGTTTTTT
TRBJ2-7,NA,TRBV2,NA,CASSYSGYEQYF,TGTGCCAGCAGTTACTCCGGTTACGAGCAGTACTTC
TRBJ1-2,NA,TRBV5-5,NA,CASSSPEGFYGYTF,TGTGCCAGCAGCTCACCAGAGGGCTTCTATGGCTACACCTTC
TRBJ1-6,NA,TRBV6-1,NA,CASSELQGIDSPLHF,TGTGCCAGCAGTGAATTGCAGGGTATAGATTCACCCCTCCACTTT
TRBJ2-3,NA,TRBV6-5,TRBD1,CASRTGGASDTQYF,TGTGCCAGCAGAACAGGGGGCGCGTCAGATACGCAGTATTTT
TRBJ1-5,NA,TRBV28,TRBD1,CASSFRTWDRANQPQHF,TGTGCCAGCAGTTTTCGGACTTGGGACAGGGCCAATCAGCCCCAGCATTTT
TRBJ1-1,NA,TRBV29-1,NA,CSMSFLGEGSEAFF,TGCAGCATGTCGTTTCTCGGGGAGGGCTCTGAAGCTTTCTTT
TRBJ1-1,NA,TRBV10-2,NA,CASSDGDFWGRTEAFF,TGCGCCAGCAGTGACGGGGATTTCTGGGGTCGTACTGAAGCTTTCTTT
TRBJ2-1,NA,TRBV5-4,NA,CASINRGNNEQFF,TGTGCCAGCATTAATAGGGGGAACAATGAGCAGTTCTTC
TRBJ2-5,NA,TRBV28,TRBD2,CASSTSGGAQETQYF,TGTGCCAGCAGCACTAGCGGAGGGGCCCAAGAGACCCAGTACTTC
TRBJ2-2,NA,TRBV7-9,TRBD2,CASSLGRSGRSETGELFF,TGTGCCAGCAGCTTAGGACGTAGCGGGAGAAGTGAGACCGGGGAGCTGTTTTTT
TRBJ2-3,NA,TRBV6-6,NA,CASSAGANADTQYF,TGTGCCAGCAGCGCGGGGGCTAACGCAGATACGCAGTATTTT
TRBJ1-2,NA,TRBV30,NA,CAWSVLTGGYGYTF,TGTGCCTGGAGTGTACTGACAGGCGGCTATGGCTACACCTTC
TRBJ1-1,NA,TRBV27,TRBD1,CASSWGQGNTEAFF,TGTGCCAGCAGTTGGGGACAGGGAAACACTGAAGCTTTCTTT